This passage covers 27 T cell receptor beta chains from one sample sequenced in a study of blood T cell repertoires in COVID-19. Clones were sequenced by immunoSEQ multiplex PCR, and TCRdb holds only the in-frame ones, with some missing. The repertoire has 250,000 to 300,000 clones, around 90% of them found once; the top ten carry 2% to 2.5%. Material for sequencing was PBMCs or T cells enriched from blood (not recorded which). These receptors all stem from a woman aged 55 to 70 in a cohort exposed to, infected with or recovered from COVID-19 (not recorded which).

This chain links TRBV9 with TRBJ1-4; no clear D gene. Germline lookup yields CDR1 SGDLS and CDR2 YYNGEE. V was pared by 5 bases and J by 4 bases, with 9 bases between. The CDR3 sequence is 13 residues long. The CDR3, as DNA: TGTGCCAGCAGTCGCGGTTTTAATGAAAAACTGTTTTTT. As protein: CASSRGFNEKLFF.

This chain connects TRBV14 to TRBJ1-5, with D perhaps TRBD1 (5 bases). Trimming took off 0 bases at V and 2 bases at J, with 20 bases between the two ends. This CDR3 spans 19 amino acids. The germline CDR1 and CDR2 sequences are SGHDN and FVKESK. The CDR3 loop is CASSQDDKGNDWGNQPQHF. The CDR3, as DNA: TGTGCCAGCAGCCAAGATGATAAGGGGAATGACTGGGGCAATCAGCCCCAGCATTTT.

The chain links TRBV15 to TRBJ2-7, with a possible D match to TRBD1 (6 bases). CDR1 is LNHNV, CDR2 YYDKDF, per germline (reference sequence). This CDR3 comprises 13 residues. V lost 1 base to trimming and J lost 3 bases, with 7 bases between them. CDR3 in DNA: TGTGCCACCAGCAGAGCAGGGGTCTACGAGCAGTACTTC. Protein product: CATSRAGVYEQYF.

This sequence joins TRBV9 and TRBJ2-7; 9 positions agree with TRBD2. Germline-derived CDR1 and CDR2 are SGDLS and YYNGEE. This CDR3 region has 15 residues. V was clipped by 4 bases and J by 0 bases; unmatched bases: 5. For the CDR3, the DNA is TGTGCCAGCAGCACCGGACTAGCGAGCTCCTACGAGCAGTACTTC. Amino acids: CASSTGLASSYEQYF.

The chain uses TRBV9 and TRBJ2-1; a possible D gene is TRBD2 (6 bases). The germline V gene has CDR1 SGDLS and CDR2 YYNGEE. The V end lost 4 bases, the J end lost 7 bases, and 9 bases lay between the germline ends. This CDR3 is 12 amino acids long. CDR3 coding DNA: TGTGCCAGCAGCTCAAGCGGGAATGAGCAGTTCTTC. It yields the protein CASSSSGNEQFF.

This clone was counted once. This chain connects TRBV6-5 to TRBJ2-2; D gene uncertain. With 6 bases removed from V and 1 base from J, the gap between germline ends came to 9 bases. The CDR3 has 14 residues. The germline gives CDR1 MNHEY, CDR2 SVGAGI. CDR3 DNA: TGTGCCAGCAGCCAACGGTGGAACACCGGGGAGCTGTTTTTT. Protein: CASSQRWNTGELFF.

The CDR3 region has the DNA TGTGCCAGCAGTCGTATAACTAGTCCCCTCCAAGAGACCCAGTACTTC. Its translation is CASSRITSPLQETQYF. The gene calls are TRBV28 and TRBJ2-5, with a possible D match to TRBD2 (5 bases). The CDR3 loop spans 16 amino acids. The germline V gene has CDR1 MDHEN and CDR2 SYDVKM. Trimming left V 5 bases short and J 1 base short, with 17 bases between.

V usage is TRBV7-8 and J usage is TRBJ2-2, with 10 bases that match TRBD1. The CDR3 extends over 20 amino acids. Germline-derived CDR1 and CDR2 are SGHVS and FQNEAQ. V lost 5 bases to trimming and J lost 0 bases; unmatched junction nucleotides: 15. In DNA form, the CDR3 reads TGTGCCAGCAGCAACCGGGACAGGGGATTTTCGACGCCGAACACCGGGGAGCTGTTTTTT. This gives the protein CASSNRDRGFSTPNTGELFF.

The sample holds a few counts of this clone. The chain joins TRBV5-1 to TRBJ2-1; no reliable D call. V dropped 1 base and J dropped 1 base, with 9 bases sitting between them. The CDR3 consists of 15 residues. The germline gives CDR1 SGHRS, CDR2 YFSETQ. The CDR3 here is CASSLSIQSYNEQFF. CDR3 DNA: TGCGCCAGCAGCTTGAGTATCCAGTCCTACAATGAGCAGTTCTTC.

This rearrangement joins TRBV5-8 to TRBJ1-3; 8 bases map to TRBD1. Germline V lookup: CDR1 SGHTS, CDR2 YDEGEE. The CDR3 has 15 amino acids. V lost 1 base, J lost 4 bases, and 4 bases stayed unmatched. For the CDR3, the DNA is TGTGCCAGCAGCTTGAGGGACAGGCCCGGAAACACCATATATTTT. It translates to CASSLRDRPGNTIYF.

The V call is TRBV24-1, the J call TRBJ1-1, with a possible D match to TRBD1 (6 bases). Per germline, CDR1 KGHDR and CDR2 SFDVKD. Trimming pared 0 bases from V and 8 bases from J, leaving 9 bases between. The CDR3 has 13 residues. CDR3 in amino acids: CATSDLRRGEAFF. The CDR3 nucleotides read TGTGCCACCAGTGATTTGCGCAGGGGAGAAGCTTTCTTT.

V is TRBV18 and J is TRBJ2-7, with D maybe TRBD1 (5 bases). Germline CDR1 is KGHSH and CDR2 is LQKENI. The CDR3 spans 15 residues. The V end lost 1 base, the J end lost 2 bases, and 12 bases lay between the germline ends. The CDR3 nucleotides are TGTGCCAGCTCACCACGCTTGACAGCGCCCTACGAGCAGTACTTC. It translates to CASSPRLTAPYEQYF.

This clone occurred once. This chain links TRBV6-5 with TRBJ2-1; weak D call: TRBD2 (6 bases). Trimming removed 6 bases at V and 2 bases at J, with 14 bases between. The CDR3 is 15 residues long. From germline, CDR1 is MNHEY and CDR2 SVGAGI. The DNA of the CDR3 is TGTGCCAGCAGCGTCGGGAGCCGAACCTACAATGAGCAGTTCTTC. This gives the protein CASSVGSRTYNEQFF.

The genes are TRBV5-5 and TRBJ2-5; 10 nucleotides line up with TRBD1. Germline V lookup: CDR1 SGHKS, CDR2 YYEKEE (reference sequence). V lost 4 bases and J lost 5; bases outside the gene matches: 8. This CDR3 comprises 15 residues. CDR3 in amino acids: CASSIGTGAKETQYF. For the CDR3, the DNA is TGTGCCAGCAGCATCGGGACAGGGGCTAAGGAGACCCAGTACTTC.

The chain recombines TRBV28 with TRBJ2-7, with 9 bases fitting TRBD2. V gave up 2 bases and J gave up 5 bases; unmatched junction bases: 10. This CDR3 contains 16 residues. CDR1 and CDR2 from the germline V gene are MDHEN and SYDVKM. The DNA of the CDR3 is TGTGCCAGCAGTTTAAACAGGGCGGGAGGGCCCGACGAGCAGTACTTC. It encodes CASSLNRAGGPDEQYF.

This chain connects TRBV5-4 to TRBJ2-1, with 14 nucleotides matching TRBD2. V shed 4 bases and J 10 bases; nucleotides not matched to a gene: 10. Germline V lookup: CDR1 SGHNT, CDR2 YYREEE (reference sequence). This CDR3 is built from 16 residues. CDR3 coding DNA: TGTGCCAGCAGCCGACGACTAGCGGGAGGGGTCCCCGAGCAGTTCTTC. It encodes CASSRRLAGGVPEQFF.

This rearrangement joins TRBV2 to TRBJ1-5; D is perhaps TRBD1 (6 bases). CDR1 is SNHLY, CDR2 FYNNEI, per germline. With 6 bases removed from V and 4 bases from J, the gap between germline ends came to 16 bases. The CDR3 extends over 15 amino acids. CDR3 amino acids: CASSEQRTANQPQHF. In DNA, the CDR3 is TGTGCCAGCAGCGAGCAGCGGACAGCGAATCAGCCCCAGCATTTT.

V usage is TRBV9 and J usage is TRBJ2-5, with D possibly TRBD1 on 5 matching bases. Trimming left V 0 bases short and J 3 bases short, with 9 bases between. The CDR3 runs to 14 residues. Germline CDR1 SGDLS, CDR2 YYNGEE. CDR3 protein: CASSVGGRKETQYF. In DNA, the CDR3 is TGTGCCAGCAGCGTAGGGGGCCGGAAAGAGACCCAGTACTTC.

This chain joins TRBV5-1 and TRBJ2-7; D perhaps matches TRBD2 (6 bases). Germline assignment: CDR1 SGHRS and CDR2 YFSETQ. V was trimmed by 2 bases and J by 0 bases, leaving 27 bases between them. This CDR3 comprises 20 residues. CDR3 protein: CASSFTTGEVGGGVSYEQYF. The CDR3 bases are TGCGCCAGCAGCTTTACAACGGGGGAAGTTGGCGGCGGGGTCTCCTACGAGCAGTACTTC.

This clone was found a few times. The rearrangement uses TRBV21-1 and TRBJ1-2; TRBD1, the table's D call, lacks a check against the DNA. TRBV21-1 is termed a pseudogene. This CDR3 has 14 amino acids. The CDR3 region is CASSGTERNYGYTF. DNA of the CDR3: TGTGCCAGCAGCGGGACAGAACGAAACTATGGCTACACCTTC.

The rearrangement uses TRBV7-3 and TRBJ2-1; tentatively, D is TRBD2 (6 bases). In germline, CDR1 is SGHTA, CDR2 FQGTGA. CDR3 length: 15 amino acids. V lost 6 bases and J 0 bases, leaving 12 bases between the germline ends. DNA for the CDR3: TGTGCCAGCAGTGTTCACGGGAGCTCCTACAATGAGCAGTTCTTC. It is translated as CASSVHGSSYNEQFF. Full variable domain (rest looked up from reference TRBV7-3 and TRBJ2-1): GAGVSQTPSNKVTEKGKYVELRCDPISGHTALYWYRQSLGQGPEFLIYFQGTGAADDSGLPNDRFFAVRPEGSVSTLKIQRTERGDSAVYLCASSVHGSSYNEQFFGPGTRLTVL.

In its sample, this clone was seen once. This chain links TRBV9 with TRBJ2-1; 7 bases are shared with TRBD2. The CDR3 consists of 17 residues. V lost 2 bases, J lost 0 bases, and 8 bases stayed unmatched. Germline lookup yields CDR1 SGDLS and CDR2 YYNGEE. The CDR3 sequence: CASSVTLAGDSYNEQFF. The CDR3 coding sequence is TGTGCCAGCAGCGTTACCTTAGCGGGCGACTCCTACAATGAGCAGTTCTTC. Complete variable domain (other parts from reference TRBV9 and TRBJ2-1): DSGVTQTPKHLITATGQRVTLRCSPRSGDLSVYWYQQSLDQGLQFLIQYYNGEERAKGNILERFSAQQFPDLHSELNLSSLELGDSALYFCASSVTLAGDSYNEQFFGPGTRLTVL.

The chain is built from TRBV28 and TRBJ1-2, with 11 bases that match TRBD1. V gave up 9 bases and J gave up 4 bases; unmatched junction bases: 10. This CDR3 has 15 residues. Germline CDR1 is MDHEN and CDR2 is SYDVKM. The CDR3 sequence is CASKTGTGGTYGYTF. The DNA for the CDR3 is TGTGCCAGTAAAACCGGGACAGGGGGTACCTATGGCTACACCTTC.

The chain links TRBV6-4 to TRBJ1-2, with 7 nucleotides matching TRBD1. Unmatched junction bases numbered 3, after V lost 6 bases and J lost 2 bases. This CDR3 has 13 amino acids. CDR1 and CDR2 from the germline V gene are MRHNA and SNTAGT. The CDR3 nucleotides read TGTGCCAGCAGGAGGGGGCCGAACTATGGCTACACCTTC. The encoded protein is CASRRGPNYGYTF.

The table lists this clone with a count of one. DNA of the CDR3: TGTGCCAGCATCGCGGGACAGGAGAGCAATCAGCCCCAGCATTTT. As protein: CASIAGQESNQPQHF. The rearrangement joins TRBV6-5 to TRBJ1-5, with 8 bases identical to TRBD1. Germline assignment: CDR1 MNHEY and CDR2 SVGAGI. The CDR3 contains 15 residues. J was trimmed by 1 base and V by 7 bases; bases with no gene match: 6.

The rearrangement links TRBV7-9 to TRBJ2-1, with no clear D. Germline values: CDR1 SEHNR, CDR2 FQNEAQ (reference sequence). V lost 5 bases and J lost 9, with 8 bases in between. This CDR3 spans 11 amino acids. The CDR3 bases are TGTGCCAGCAGCCCAAGAGTTGAGCAGTTCTTC. It codes for CASSPRVEQFF. The whole variable domain, filled in from reference TRBV7-9 and TRBJ2-1, reads DTGVSQNPRHKITKRGQNVTFRCDPISEHNRLYWYRQTLGQGPEFLTYFQNEAQLEKSRLLSDRFSAERPKGSFSTLEIQRTEQGDSAMYLCASSPRVEQFFGPGTRLTVL.

The gene calls are TRBV6-5 and TRBJ1-3; 9 bases line up with TRBD1. Germline trimming cut 2 bases from V and 6 bases from J; bases unmatched to any gene: 5. Looked up from germline, CDR1 is MNHEY and CDR2 is SVGAGI. The CDR3 is made up of 15 amino acids. The CDR3 protein is CASSYKGQGANTIYF. The CDR3 nucleotides are TGTGCCAGCAGTTACAAGGGACAGGGAGCAAACACCATATATTTT.